These T cell receptor beta chains were read from a single sample in a study of blood T cell repertoires in COVID-19. Sequenced by immunoSEQ multiplex PCR; TCRdb stores in-frame clones only, minus some. This table has about 310,000 clones, more than 85% appearing once. Material: peripheral blood. These receptors were collected from a man between 65 and 80 years old with acute or convalescent COVID-19. Each CDR3 is given with its conserved first and last residue. A D gene is named only where the DNA matches it firmly. Some rows mark clone size as missing; the rest say once, few, many or name a class of expanded clone.

v_gene	len	d_gene	abundance	j_gene	CDR3aa	CDR3nt
TRBV15	18	TRBD2	.	TRBJ2-7	CATSRGGLAGSISYEQYF	TGTGCCACCAGCAGAGGGGGTCTAGCGGGCTCCATCTCCTACGAGCAGTACTTC
TRBV7-2	14	.	.	TRBJ2-7	CASGPAGTTYEQYF	TGTGCCAGCGGACCGGCAGGGACAACCTACGAGCAGTACTTC
TRBV27	16	TRBD2	.	TRBJ2-7	CASSPLWGGSVYEQYF	TGTGCCAGCAGTCCGCTTTGGGGCGGGAGTGTTTACGAGCAGTACTTC
TRBV29-1	16	TRBD1	.	TRBJ1-3	CSASSGGAVSGNTIYF	TGCAGCGCCAGCTCAGGGGGCGCAGTCTCTGGAAACACCATATATTTT
TRBV4-3	16	TRBD2	.	TRBJ2-1	CASSQDRASGTHEQFF	TGCGCCAGCAGCCAAGATCGGGCTAGCGGGACTCATGAGCAGTTCTTC
TRBV19	15	TRBD2	.	TRBJ2-1	CASSRNGGSDNEQFF	TGTGCCAGTAGTCGGAACGGGGGGTCGGACAATGAGCAGTTCTTC
TRBV3-1/TRBV3-2	15	.	.	TRBJ2-1	CASSQAGTYDNEQFF	TGTGCCAGCAGCCAAGCCGGGACTTACGACAATGAGCAGTTCTTC
TRBV19	16	.	.	TRBJ2-3	CASDGGLTPFRDTQYF	TGTGCCAGTGACGGAGGACTAACCCCGTTTCGGGATACGCAGTATTTT
TRBV25-1	14	.	.	TRBJ1-1	CASSEFRANTEAFF	TGTGCCAGCAGTGAATTCAGGGCCAACACTGAAGCTTTCTTT
TRBV9	14	.	.	TRBJ1-2	CASSAGQSHYGYTF	TGTGCCAGCAGCGCAGGACAGTCCCACTATGGCTACACCTTC
TRBV28	12	TRBD1	.	TRBJ1-2	CASSLYRGGYTF	TGTGCCAGCAGTTTATACAGGGGCGGCTACACCTTC
TRBV4-3	16	TRBD1	.	TRBJ1-2	CASSQGGTDLNYGYTF	TGCGCCAGCAGCCAAGGCGGGACAGACCTTAACTATGGCTACACCTTC
TRBV27	13	.	.	TRBJ2-5	CASSLASQETQYF	TGTGCCAGCAGTTTAGCGAGCCAAGAGACCCAGTACTTC
TRBV28	15	.	.	TRBJ2-7	CASSFIGGPSYEQYF	TGTGCCAGCAGTTTTATCGGGGGGCCCTCCTACGAGCAGTACTTC
TRBV7-2	14	TRBD1	.	TRBJ2-3	CASRRDRRTDTQYF	TGTGCCAGCCGACGGGACAGACGCACAGATACGCAGTATTTT
TRBV2	12	.	once	TRBJ2-5	CASTPGEETQYF	TGTGCCAGCACCCCAGGCGAGGAGACCCAGTACTTC
TRBV2	12	.	.	TRBJ2-3	CASRADTDTQYF	TGTGCCAGCAGGGCCGACACAGATACGCAGTATTTT
TRBV19	14	TRBD1	.	TRBJ2-7	CASSRTGKNYEQYF	TGTGCCAGCTCTAGGACAGGGAAAAACTACGAGCAGTACTTC
TRBV15	14	.	.	TRBJ1-5	CATSTVEVSWPQHF	TGTGCCACCAGCACCGTGGAGGTTTCATGGCCCCAGCATTTT
TRBV18	14	.	.	TRBJ1-4	CASSPGATNEKLFF	TGTGCCAGCTCACCGGGAGCAACTAATGAAAAACTGTTTTTT
TRBV28	15	.	.	TRBJ1-2	CASSSSGAPRGGYTF	TGTGCCAGCAGTTCTTCAGGGGCCCCCAGGGGTGGCTACACCTTC
TRBV6-6	15	.	.	TRBJ1-4	CASSHYGGPGEKLFF	TGTGCCAGCAGTCATTACGGTGGTCCGGGTGAAAAACTGTTTTTT
TRBV4-2	18	TRBD1	.	TRBJ2-7	CASSHQQVTGTGVGEQYF	TGTGCCAGCAGCCACCAGCAAGTTACCGGGACAGGGGTCGGCGAGCAGTACTTC
TRBV14	13	.	.	TRBJ2-7	CASSQDGGGLQYF	TGTGCCAGCAGCCAAGATGGGGGGGGCCTACAGTACTTC
TRBV4-2	14	TRBD2	.	TRBJ2-1	CASSQEGWGGEQFF	TGTGCCAGCAGCCAAGAAGGCTGGGGGGGTGAGCAGTTCTTC
TRBV5-1	14	.	.	TRBJ2-5	CASSQNRGSETQYF	TGCGCCAGCAGCCAGAACCGGGGGTCGGAGACCCAGTACTTC